The clone carrying this T cell receptor beta chain was detected ten times or more. This sample was included in a study of spatial heterogeneity in lung cancer. Background on the study: The donors comprised 60 to 85 untreated early-stage non-small cell lung cancer patients. Averaged across combinations, each unique TCR and UMI pairing appeared more than ten times in raw reads, which were uncorrected.

TCRdb called the 5' RACE reads again in MiXCR, with one record for every CDR3 protein. The repertoire includes about 36,000 distinct CDR3 sequences, roughly 7.8% of them detected once, and 9.4% sits in the top ten. The sample's time point: blood at routine non-recurrence follow-up after resection. This receptor was taken from a male donor with early-stage non-small cell lung cancer. The sequencing used PBMCs, collected at follow-up.

CDR3 bases: TGTGCCAGCAGTTTTAACGGGGGGGAATACGAGCAGTACTTC. Amino acids: CASSFNGGEYEQYF. The chain joins TRBV12-3 or TRBV12-4 to TRBJ2-7, with 8 bases aligning to TRBD2. With 3 bases clipped from V and 4 bases from J, the junction kept 5 bases outside the gene matches. There are 14 residues in the CDR3.